This entry features one T cell receptor (beta chain) sequence. Trimming removed 3 bases from V and 4 bases from J, with 13 bases in between. The CDR3 has 14 amino acids. Germline V lookup: CDR1 SGHTA, CDR2 FQGNSA. This entry belongs to a study of OX40 agonist ivuxolimab in advanced cancers. Study details: Every 2 weeks, patients received ivuxolimab intravenously, dosed at 0.01 to 10 mg/kg.

Produced via immunoSEQ multiplex PCR; TCRdb's table is partial and in-frame only. The sample holds roughly 61,000 clones; 70% to 90% are singletons and the top ten take around 0.6%. The V call is TRBV7-2, the J call TRBJ2-7, with D possibly being TRBD2 (5 bases). The sequence was collected from an adult with an advanced solid tumor such as melanoma, head and neck, liver or kidney cancer. The sequencing here drew on CD4+ or CD8+ T cells sorted from blood, taken in a trial of the OX40 agonist ivuxolimab. CDR3 bases: TGTGCCAGCAGCTTCGGTAGGCGGGTGTACGAGCAGTACTTC. Translated: CASSFGRRVYEQYF.